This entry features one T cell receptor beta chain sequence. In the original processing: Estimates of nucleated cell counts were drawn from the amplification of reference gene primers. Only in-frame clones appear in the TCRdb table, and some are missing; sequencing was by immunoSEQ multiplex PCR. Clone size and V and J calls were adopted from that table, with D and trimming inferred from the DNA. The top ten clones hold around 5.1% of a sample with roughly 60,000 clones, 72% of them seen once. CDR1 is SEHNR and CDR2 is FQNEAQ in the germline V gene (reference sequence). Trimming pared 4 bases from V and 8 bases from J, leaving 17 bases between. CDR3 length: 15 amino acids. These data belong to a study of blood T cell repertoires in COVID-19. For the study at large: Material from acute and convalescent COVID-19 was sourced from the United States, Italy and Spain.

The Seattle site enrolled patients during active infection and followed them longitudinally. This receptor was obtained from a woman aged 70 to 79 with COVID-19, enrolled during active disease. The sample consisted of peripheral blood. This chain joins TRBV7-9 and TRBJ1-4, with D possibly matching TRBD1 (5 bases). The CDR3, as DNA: TGTGCCAGCAGCTCGGGCAGACTTCAGGGCGAAAAACTGTTTTTT. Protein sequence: CASSSGRLQGEKLFF.